A single sample is the source of the 18 T cell receptor beta chains below, sequenced in a study of blood T cell repertoires in COVID-19. Some clones are missing from TCRdb's copy, which holds only in-frame ones; the method was immunoSEQ multiplex PCR. This table has 4,500 to 5,500 clones, roughly 82% appearing once. Material for sequencing was peripheral blood. These receptors came from a man between 70 and 80 years old with active COVID-19.

The chain joins TRBV27 to TRBJ1-5; 11 bases fit TRBD1. The germline V gene encodes CDR1 MNHEY and CDR2 SMNVEV (reference sequence). There are 15 residues in the CDR3. The junction had 5 bases not matched to a gene; V was cut back by 5 bases and J by 5 bases. DNA of the CDR3: TGTGCCAGCAGTATAGGGACAGGGGGATATCAGCCCCAGCATTTT. This sequence encodes CASSIGTGGYQPQHF.

The CDR3 loop reads CASSVDTADTQYF. CDR3 sequence (DNA): TGCGCCAGCAGCGTCGACACTGCAGATACGCAGTATTTT. The J gene is TRBJ2-3, the V gene TRBV5-1; D is uncertain. V was trimmed by 4 bases and J by 4 bases, leaving 10 bases between them. Germline V gene sequence: CDR1 SGHRS, CDR2 YFSETQ. The CDR3 sequence is 13 residues long.

This clone has a handful of counts. This chain connects TRBV7-9 to TRBJ2-1; 9 nucleotides match TRBD1. Unmatched junction bases numbered 10, after V lost 5 bases and J lost 5 bases. The CDR3 has 16 amino acids. Germline lookup yields CDR1 SEHNR and CDR2 FQNEAQ (reference sequence). The CDR3 DNA reads TGTGCCAGCAGCCAAAGAACAGGGGGCGGCCACAATGAGCAGTTCTTC. It codes for CASSQRTGGGHNEQFF.

CDR3 protein: CASSLTGLAGGYNEQFF. The CDR3 region has the DNA TGTGCCAGCAGCCTCACGGGACTAGCGGGGGGGTACAATGAGCAGTTCTTC. V is TRBV7-2 and J is TRBJ2-1; 16 bases map to TRBD2. The germline V gene has CDR1 SGHTA and CDR2 FQGNSA. CDR3 length equals 17 residues. After removal of 5 bases from V and 4 bases from J, the junction contained 5 bases not matched to a gene.

The chain couples TRBV7-9 to TRBJ2-2; D may be TRBD2 (6 bases). CDR1 and CDR2 from the germline V gene are SEHNR and FQNEAQ (reference sequence). The V end lost 3 bases, the J end lost 6 bases, and 14 bases lay between the germline ends. The CDR3 is 15 residues long. The CDR3 protein is CASSFFPGGAGELFF. CDR3 DNA: TGTGCCAGCAGCTTTTTTCCAGGAGGGGCCGGGGAGCTGTTTTTT.

In its sample, this clone was seen once. The chain carries TRBV5-6 and TRBJ1-6; TRBD1 might be the D (5 bases). Germline V CDR1 and CDR2: SGHDT, YYEEEE. V lost 4 bases and J lost 8, with 19 bases in between. The CDR3 loop spans 16 amino acids. CDR3 sequence (DNA): TGTGCCAGCAGCCTCATAAGCGGGACGCCGGATTCACCCCTCCACTTT. Its translation is CASSLISGTPDSPLHF.

The chain employs TRBV6-2 or TRBV6-3 and TRBJ1-1; 8 bases match TRBD1. J gave up 0 bases and V 6 bases, and 9 bases lay outside the gene matches. The CDR3 has 16 residues. The germline gives CDR1 MNHEY, CDR2 SVGEGT. CDR3 region: CASRPNRGIVNTEAFF. The CDR3 DNA reads as TGTGCCAGCAGACCTAACAGGGGGATAGTGAACACTGAAGCTTTCTTT.

J is TRBJ1-5 and V is TRBV6-2 or TRBV6-3, with D uncertain. Between the trimmed V and J ends, which lost 3 bases and 6 bases, there was a span of 15 bases. From germline, CDR1 is MNHEY and CDR2 SVGEGT. This CDR3 contains 15 residues. The CDR3 sequence: CASSYLEGSGQPQHF. In DNA form, the CDR3 reads TGTGCCAGCAGTTATTTGGAGGGTTCAGGTCAGCCCCAGCATTTT.

V and J are TRBV24-1 and TRBJ1-1; D remains ambiguous. V was clipped by 6 bases and J by 0 bases, with 13 bases between them. Germline CDR1 is KGHDR and CDR2 is SFDVKD. The CDR3 runs to 15 residues. This chain's CDR3 is CATSTGAGMNTEAFF. CDR3 sequence (DNA): TGTGCCACCAGTACGGGAGCGGGCATGAACACTGAAGCTTTCTTT.

The chain recombines TRBV11-3 with TRBJ2-2; D not resolved. Per germline, CDR1 SGHNT and CDR2 YENEEA. CDR3 length: 12 amino acids. Trimming removed 4 bases at V and 6 bases at J, with 6 bases between. CDR3 sequence reads: CASSSVPGELFF. The CDR3, as DNA: TGTGCCAGCAGCTCAGTCCCCGGGGAGCTGTTTTTT.

The CDR3 DNA sequence: TGTGCCAGCAGTTTGAACAGGGCTTCGAACACTGAAGCTTTCTTT. Residues: CASSLNRASNTEAFF. The J gene is TRBJ1-1, the V gene TRBV2, with D possibly being TRBD1 (6 bases). There are 15 residues in the CDR3. Trimming left V 5 bases short and J 1 base short, with 14 bases between. Germline CDR1 is SNHLY and CDR2 is FYNNEI. Complete variable domain (other parts from reference TRBV2 and TRBJ1-1): EPEVTQTPSHQVTQMGQEVILRCVPISNHLYFYWYRQILGQKVEFLVSFYNNEISEKSEIFDDQFSVERPDGSNFTLKIRSTKLEDSAMYFCASSLNRASNTEAFFGQGTRLTVV.

The J gene is TRBJ1-2, the V gene TRBV19; perhaps TRBD1 as D (6 bases). This CDR3 is built from 14 residues. Germline CDR1 is LNHDA and CDR2 is SQIVND (reference sequence). V lost 3 bases and J 8 bases, leaving 16 bases between the germline ends. CDR3 nucleotides: TGTGCCAGTAGTATTTTACAGGGTACTGCCGGCTACACCTTC. Encoded protein: CASSILQGTAGYTF.

The rearrangement joins TRBV28 to TRBJ2-7; 10 bases line up with TRBD1. The germline V gene has CDR1 MDHEN and CDR2 SYDVKM. V gave up 6 bases and J gave up 4 bases; unmatched junction bases: 9. This CDR3 is built from 15 residues. The CDR3 DNA reads TGTGCCAGCAGAAGCCCCGGGACAGGGGATTACGAGCAGTACTTC. Protein: CASRSPGTGDYEQYF.

The V call is TRBV15, the J call TRBJ2-1; TRBD1 matches 9 bases. This CDR3 spans 13 amino acids. Germline CDR1 and CDR2: LNHNV and YYDKDF (reference sequence). J lost 8 bases, V lost 10 bases, and 9 bases had no gene match. The CDR3 region has the DNA TGTGCCATTGACAGGGGGTATGGGGATGAGCAGTTCTTC. The encoded protein is CAIDRGYGDEQFF. Full variable domain (outside the CDR3, taken from reference TRBV15 and TRBJ2-1): DAMVIQNPRYQVTQFGKPVTLSCSQTLNHNVMYWYQQKSSQAPKLLFHYYDKDFNNEADTPDNFQSRRPNTSFCFLDIRSPGLGDTAMYLCAIDRGYGDEQFFGPGTRLTVL.

Turning to this clone: The sample carries other DNA sequences with the same CDR3. Here the CDR3 DNA reads TGTGCCAGTAGTTCCACTTGGGGGGGCGAATCACCCCTCCACTTT. Residues: CASSSTWGGESPLHF. This chain connects TRBV19 to TRBJ1-6; the D gene is possibly TRBD1 (6 bases). This CDR3 region has 15 residues. The germline CDR1 and CDR2 sequences are LNHDA and SQIVND (reference sequence). The V and J ends lost 5 bases and 10 bases respectively, with 18 bases between them.

The V gene is TRBV6-5, the J gene TRBJ2-2, with D maybe TRBD1 (6 bases). With 10 bases removed from V and 5 bases from J, the gap between germline ends came to 17 bases. The CDR3 consists of 14 residues. Germline CDR1 reads MNHEY; CDR2 reads SVGAGI. The CDR3 region has the DNA TGTGCCACTTCGAGAGGGGGACGGACCGGGGAGCTGTTTTTT. Encoded protein: CATSRGGRTGELFF.

The rearrangement joins TRBV28 to TRBJ1-6, with 7 nucleotides matching TRBD1. The CDR3 has 20 residues. V lost 6 bases, J lost 0 bases, and 17 bases stayed unmatched. Germline loops: CDR1 MDHEN, CDR2 SYDVKM. Written as DNA, the CDR3 is TGTGCCAGCAGACTACCCGGGGACAGCTATAGGAGCTCCTATAATTCACCCCTCCACTTT. It codes for CASRLPGDSYRSSYNSPLHF.

The rearrangement joins TRBV4-3 to TRBJ1-4; possibly TRBD1 for D (5 bases). CDR3 size: 15 residues. V lost 0 bases to trimming and J lost 8 bases, with 13 bases between them. Germline CDR1 is LGHNA and CDR2 is YSLEER. CDR3 region: CASSQDLGGREKLFF. The CDR3 DNA reads TGCGCCAGCAGCCAAGATCTGGGGGGGAGGGAAAAACTGTTTTTT.